The clone carrying this T cell receptor (beta chain) was counted ten times or more. The antigen is undetermined. The source of the sample is a study of T-cell reconstitution after alpha-beta-depleted transplantation in children. Study findings and constraints: Newly made T cells mostly supplied T-cell counts and diversity one year after transplant.

The CDR3 is 14 residues long. The V gene's germline CDR1 is SGHRS and CDR2 YFSETQ. Trimming left V 1 base short and J 4 bases short, with 11 bases between. Unique molecular identifiers were used to barcode this TCRbeta library. TCRdb reprocessed the PCR reads via MiXCR and lists one record per CDR3 protein. This sample yields 600,000 to 800,000 distinct CDR3 sequences, of which roughly 14% are seen a single time; around 0.8% belongs to the top ten. The material sequenced was PBMCs, taken before TCRalphabeta/CD19-depleted stem cell transplant. The V gene is TRBV5-1, the J gene TRBJ2-5; D not certain. The sequence came from a girl aged 2 to 10 with congenital amegakaryocytic thrombocytopenia, due to receive a stem cell transplant. The CDR3 DNA follows: TGCGCCAGCAGCTTGCCGTCCCTTCGAGAGACCCAGTACTTC. It is translated as CASSLPSLRETQYF.